A selection of T cell receptor beta chains follows, all from one sample in a study of PD-1 blockade in mismatch repair-deficient tumors. Data came from immunoSEQ multiplex PCR; TCRdb stores just in-frame clones and leaves some out. The sample has 15,000 to 20,000 clones, approximately 84% seen once. Sequences were derived from PBMCs, sampled before pembrolizumab treatment. Receptors originate from an adult with mismatch repair-deficient cancer. Each CDR3 is given with its conserved first and last residue. Fields, in order: D gene, V gene, J gene, clone size, CDR3 DNA, CDR3 protein. The D gene is left open where the match is weak. Not every row has a clone size; where given, it reads once, few, many or a size class.

NA	TRBV28	TRBJ1-5	NA	TGTGCCAGCAACCTCCTCCTACAGGGCCCGTATAGCAATCAGCCCCAGCATTTT	CASNLLLQGPYSNQPQHF
TRBD2	TRBV18	TRBJ2-1	few	TGTGCCAGCTCACCAAGAGCGGGGGACAATGAGCAGTTCTTC	CASSPRAGDNEQFF
NA	TRBV7-9	TRBJ2-1	once	TGTGCCAGCAGCTTAGGGGACACTTGGGGAGATGAGCAGTTCTTC	CASSLGDTWGDEQFF
NA	TRBV6-5	TRBJ2-2	once	TGTGCCAGCAGAACCCCAGGCAGCACCGGGGAGCTGTTTTTT	CASRTPGSTGELFF
NA	TRBV10-3	TRBJ2-7	NA	TGTGCCATCAGTGGAGGTGGGGGATACTACGAGCAGTACTTC	CAISGGGGYYEQYF
TRBD1	TRBV2	TRBJ1-1	NA	TGTGCCAGCAGTAACGACAGGGTCGCGGCTGAAGCTTTCTTT	CASSNDRVAAEAFF
TRBD2	TRBV6-6	TRBJ2-5	NA	TGTGCCAGCAGCCGGGCGCTTAGCGGGAGTTCAGAGACCCAGTACTTC	CASSRALSGSSETQYF
NA	TRBV7-8	TRBJ1-3	few	TGTGCCAGCAGCCAGGGGTCCTCTGGAAACACCATATATTTT	CASSQGSSGNTIYF
TRBD2	TRBV5-4	TRBJ2-7	NA	TGTGCCAGCAGCCCTCGCGGGACTAGCGGGATGAGGGAGCAGTACTTC	CASSPRGTSGMREQYF
TRBD1	TRBV6-4	TRBJ2-3	NA	TGTGCCAGCAGCTTACAACAGGGGGGAGGCACAGATACGCAGTATTTT	CASSLQQGGGTDTQYF
NA	TRBV27	TRBJ1-6	NA	TGTGCCAGCAGTTTATCGACAGAAAGCTCCTATAATTCACCCCTCCACTTT	CASSLSTESSYNSPLHF
NA	TRBV5-4	TRBJ2-3	few	TGTGCCAGCAGCCCGGATATTGGCGCAGATACGCAGTATTTT	CASSPDIGADTQYF
NA	TRBV14	TRBJ1-4	few	TGTGCCAGCAGCCCATCACAGGGTCGATACGAAAAACTGTTTTTT	CASSPSQGRYEKLFF
NA	TRBV30	TRBJ2-7	NA	TGTGCCTGGACCAAACCCGGGGATCGGTACGAGCAGTACTTC	CAWTKPGDRYEQYF
TRBD1	TRBV10-3	TRBJ2-5	NA	TGTGCCATCAGTGTGGACACCGACAGGGGCACGCAAGAGACCCAGTACTTC	CAISVDTDRGTQETQYF
NA	TRBV29-1	TRBJ1-2	NA	TGCAGCGTTGAGTCCCCGAATCCTGGCTACACCTTC	CSVESPNPGYTF
TRBD2	TRBV7-8	TRBJ2-3	NA	TGTGCCAGCAGCTCCCTGGCGGGAGGGCCGACAGATACGCAGTATTTT	CASSSLAGGPTDTQYF
NA	TRBV20-1	TRBJ1-1	NA	TGCAGTGCTAGCCCCTACACTGAAGCTTTCTTT	CSASPYTEAFF
TRBD2	TRBV27	TRBJ2-7	NA	TGTGCCAGCAGTTTAACTAGCGGGCACTCCTACGAGCAGTACTTC	CASSLTSGHSYEQYF
NA	TRBV6-6	TRBJ1-2	NA	TGTGCCAGCAGTTACCCCGGGGAGTATGGCTACACCTTC	CASSYPGEYGYTF
TRBD1	TRBV6-5	TRBJ2-7	once	TGTGCCAGCAGTGACAGGGATGGCTCCTACGAGCAGTACTTC	CASSDRDGSYEQYF
TRBD1	TRBV2	TRBJ2-3	NA	TGTGCCAGCAGTGACGGGACAGGGGCCGCAGATACGCAGTATTTT	CASSDGTGAADTQYF